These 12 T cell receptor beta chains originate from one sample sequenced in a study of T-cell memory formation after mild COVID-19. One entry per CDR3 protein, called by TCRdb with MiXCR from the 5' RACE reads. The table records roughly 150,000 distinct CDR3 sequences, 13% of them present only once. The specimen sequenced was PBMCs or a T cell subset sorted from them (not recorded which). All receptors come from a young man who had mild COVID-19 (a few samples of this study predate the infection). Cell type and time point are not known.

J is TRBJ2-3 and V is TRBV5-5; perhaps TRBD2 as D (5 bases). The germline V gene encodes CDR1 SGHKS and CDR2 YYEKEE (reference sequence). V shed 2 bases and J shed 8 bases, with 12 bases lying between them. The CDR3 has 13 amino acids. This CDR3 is CASSLGGQVTQYF. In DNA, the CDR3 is TGTGCCAGCAGCTTAGGAGGTCAGGTTACGCAGTATTTT.

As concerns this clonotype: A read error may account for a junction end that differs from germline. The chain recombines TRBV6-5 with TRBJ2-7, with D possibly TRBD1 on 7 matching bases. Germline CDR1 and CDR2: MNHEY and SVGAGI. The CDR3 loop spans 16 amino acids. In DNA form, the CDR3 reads TGTGCCAGAAGTTACTCGGGTGGCGGGACAGACTACGAGCAGTACTTC. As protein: CARSYSGGGTDYEQYF.

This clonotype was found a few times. The CDR3 DNA follows: TGCGCCAGCAGTTCACAGCGGGGGGACGAGACCCAGTACTTC. Encoded protein: CASSSQRGDETQYF. J is TRBJ2-5 and V is TRBV5-1; 9 nucleotides line up with TRBD2. The germline gives CDR1 SGHRS, CDR2 YFSETQ. CDR3 length: 14 amino acids. The trim removed 5 bases at V and 5 bases at J, leaving 7 bases unmatched.

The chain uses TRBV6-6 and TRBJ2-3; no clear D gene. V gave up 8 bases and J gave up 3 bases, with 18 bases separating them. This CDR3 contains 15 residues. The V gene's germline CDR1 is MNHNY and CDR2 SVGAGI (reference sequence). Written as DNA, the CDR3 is TGTGCCAGCCCCAAGGGCAGCACCGCGACAGATACGCAGTATTTT. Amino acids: CASPKGSTATDTQYF.

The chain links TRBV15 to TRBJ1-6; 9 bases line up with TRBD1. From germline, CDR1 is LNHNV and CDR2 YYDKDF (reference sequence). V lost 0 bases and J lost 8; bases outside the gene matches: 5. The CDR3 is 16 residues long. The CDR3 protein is CATSREGTGGYSPLHF. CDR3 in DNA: TGTGCCACCAGCAGAGAGGGAACAGGGGGCTATTCACCCCTCCACTTT.

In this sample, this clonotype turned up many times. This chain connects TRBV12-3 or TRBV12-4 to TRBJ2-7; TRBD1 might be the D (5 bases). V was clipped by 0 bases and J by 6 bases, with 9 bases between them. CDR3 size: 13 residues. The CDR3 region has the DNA TGTGCCAGCAGTTTAGCTCAGGGTGGCGAGCAGTACGTC. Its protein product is CASSLAQGGEQYV.

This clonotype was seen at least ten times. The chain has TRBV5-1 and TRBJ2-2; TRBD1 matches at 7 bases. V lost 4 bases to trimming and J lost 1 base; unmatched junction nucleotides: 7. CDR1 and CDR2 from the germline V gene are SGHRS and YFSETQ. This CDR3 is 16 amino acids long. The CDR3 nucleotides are TGCGCCAGCAGCGTCGGACAGGTCATGAACACCGGGGAGCTGTTTTTT. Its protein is CASSVGQVMNTGELFF.

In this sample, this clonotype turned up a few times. The DNA of the CDR3 is TGCAGTGCTAGAGATCGTGGGTCACAAGAGACCCAGTACTTC. Protein product: CSARDRGSQETQYF. The chain joins TRBV20-1 to TRBJ2-5; D gene ambiguous. Trimming pared 0 bases from V and 2 bases from J, leaving 10 bases between. The CDR3 runs 14 residues. Germline lookup yields CDR1 DFQATT and CDR2 SNEGSKA (reference sequence).

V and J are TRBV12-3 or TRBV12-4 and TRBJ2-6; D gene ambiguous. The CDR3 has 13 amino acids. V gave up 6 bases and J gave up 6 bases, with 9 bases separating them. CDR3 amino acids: CASSLYAANVLTF. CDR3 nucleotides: TGTGCCAGCAGCCTTTATGCGGCCAACGTCCTGACTTTC.

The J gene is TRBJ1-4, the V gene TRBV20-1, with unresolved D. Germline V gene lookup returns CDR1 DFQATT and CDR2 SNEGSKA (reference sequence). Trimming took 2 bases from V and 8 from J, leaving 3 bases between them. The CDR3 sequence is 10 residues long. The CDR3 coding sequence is TGCAGTGCTAGATGGGAAAAACTGTTTTTT. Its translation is CSARWEKLFF.

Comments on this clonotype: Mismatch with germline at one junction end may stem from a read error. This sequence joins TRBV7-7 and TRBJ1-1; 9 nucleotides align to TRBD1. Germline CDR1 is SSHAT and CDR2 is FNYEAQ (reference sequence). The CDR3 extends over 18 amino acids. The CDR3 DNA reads TGTGCTAGCAGATGGGACAGGGAGGGGAGCGGGATGAACACTGAAGCTTTCTTT. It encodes CASRWDREGSGMNTEAFF.

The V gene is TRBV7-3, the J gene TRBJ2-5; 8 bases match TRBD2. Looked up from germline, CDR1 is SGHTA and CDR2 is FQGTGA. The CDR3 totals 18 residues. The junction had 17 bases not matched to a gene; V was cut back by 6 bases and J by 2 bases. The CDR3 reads CASSRFPLAGGLQETQYF. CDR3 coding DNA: TGTGCCAGCAGTCGATTTCCCCTGGCGGGGGGATTACAAGAGACCCAGTACTTC. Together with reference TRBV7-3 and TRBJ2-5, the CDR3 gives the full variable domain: GAGVSQTPSNKVTEKGKYVELRCDPISGHTALYWYRQSLGQGPEFLIYFQGTGAADDSGLPNDRFFAVRPEGSVSTLKIQRTERGDSAVYLCASSRFPLAGGLQETQYFGPGTRLLVL.